The 31 T cell receptor beta chains given below trace back to one sample, sequenced in a study of blood T cell repertoires in COVID-19. TCRdb keeps only in-frame clones here, not all; method: immunoSEQ multiplex PCR. The table has 150,000 to 200,000 clones, 80% to 95% seen once. The sequenced sample consisted of peripheral blood. Receptor source: a man aged 50 or older with acute or convalescent COVID-19.

V usage is TRBV7-3 and J usage is TRBJ2-3; 8 bases match TRBD2. CDR3 length: 13 residues. V was pared by 4 bases and J by 6 bases, with 3 bases of the junction left unmatched. Germline V CDR1 and CDR2: SGHTA, FQGTGA. CDR3 residues: CASSSRLADTQYF. The CDR3 DNA reads as TGTGCCAGCAGCTCAAGACTAGCGGATACGCAGTATTTT.

V usage is TRBV29-1 and J usage is TRBJ1-1; D remains unclear. V lost 7 bases and J lost 11, with 17 bases in between. Germline values: CDR1 SQVTM, CDR2 ANQGSEA. The CDR3 loop spans 11 amino acids. This CDR3 is CSAERGFMAFF. CDR3 sequence (DNA): TGCAGCGCCGAAAGAGGCTTTATGGCTTTCTTT.

The chain carries TRBV9 and TRBJ2-2, with TRBD1 identical over 7 bases. The CDR3 covers 16 residues. The J segment lost 3 bases and the V segment lost 0 bases, leaving 5 bases of the junction unmatched. CDR1 is SGDLS, CDR2 YYNGEE, per germline. The CDR3 DNA reads as TGTGCCAGCAGCGTAGGTGTCAGGGGGTACACCGGGGAGCTGTTTTTT. Its translation is CASSVGVRGYTGELFF.

This chain joins TRBV5-1 and TRBJ1-6; 10 positions match TRBD1. This CDR3 is 16 amino acids long. Germline V gives CDR1 SGHRS, CDR2 YFSETQ. V was clipped by 2 bases and J by 7 bases; unmatched bases: 6. In nucleotides, the CDR3 is TGCGCCAGCAGCTTCAAACCGGGACAGGGGAATTCACCCCTCCACTTT. It specifies CASSFKPGQGNSPLHF.

V and J are TRBV6-5 and TRBJ2-3; the match to TRBD2 covers 8 bases. Germline CDR1 MNHEY, CDR2 SVGAGI. The CDR3 covers 16 residues. The V segment lost 3 bases and the J segment 1 base; nucleotides outside the gene matches: 6. CDR3 region: CASSYLVAGRTDTQYF. CDR3 sequence (DNA): TGTGCCAGCAGTTATTTGGTAGCGGGGCGCACAGATACGCAGTATTTT.

The V call is TRBV3-1 (or the pseudogene TRBV3-2), the J call TRBJ2-1; TRBD1 aligns across 8 bases. With 2 bases clipped from V and 4 bases from J, the junction kept 4 bases outside the gene matches. The CDR3 is 15 amino acids. The germline CDR1 and CDR2 sequences are LGHDT and YNNKEL (reference sequence). DNA for the CDR3: TGTGCCAGCAGCCAACAGGGGGCGGGTTACAATGAGCAGTTCTTC. Protein sequence: CASSQQGAGYNEQFF.

The chain is built from TRBV11-2 and TRBJ1-4; 8 positions match TRBD1. Trimming removed 2 bases from V and 0 bases from J; junction bases left unmatched: 2. The V gene's germline CDR1 is SGHAT and CDR2 FQNNGV. The CDR3 runs to 16 residues. The CDR3 DNA is TGTGCCAGCAGCTTATACAGGGGGGCAACTAATGAAAAACTGTTTTTT. It yields the protein CASSLYRGATNEKLFF.

The CDR3 loop reads CASSLGGYEQYF. In nucleotides, the CDR3 is TGCGCCAGCTCCCTCGGGGGGTACGAGCAGTACTTC. The chain couples TRBV5-1 to TRBJ2-7, with TRBD2 identical over 7 bases. The CDR3 is made up of 12 amino acids. With V trimmed by 7 bases and J by 4 bases, 5 bases remained unmatched. The V gene's germline CDR1 is SGHRS and CDR2 YFSETQ.

The rearrangement uses TRBV7-9 and TRBJ1-3; the D is unclear. Per the germline V gene, CDR1 is SEHNR and CDR2 is FQNEAQ (reference sequence). The CDR3 extends over 16 amino acids. The ends were cut back, 5 bases at V and 0 bases at J, with 14 bases in the middle. The CDR3, as DNA: TGTGCCAGCAGCCACCCCCTCGGTTACTCTGGAAACACCATATATTTT. Its translation: CASSHPLGYSGNTIYF.

The chain employs TRBV29-1 and TRBJ2-6; TRBD1 matches at 7 bases. The CDR3 is 16 residues long. The junction had 6 bases not matched to a gene; V was cut back by 4 bases and J by 0 bases. Germline lookup yields CDR1 SQVTM and CDR2 ANQGSEA. The CDR3 here is CSVVDRDNSGANVLTF. The CDR3 DNA sequence: TGCAGCGTTGTCGACAGGGACAACTCTGGGGCCAACGTCCTGACTTTC. Full variable domain (remainder filled in from reference TRBV29-1 and TRBJ2-6): SAVISQKPSRDICQRGTSLTIQCQVDSQVTMMFWYRQQPGQSLTLIATANQGSEATYESGFVIDKFPISRPNLTFSTLTVSNMSPEDSSIYLCSVVDRDNSGANVLTFGAGSRLTVL.

The V and J genes are TRBV7-2 and TRBJ2-5; D might be TRBD2 (7 bases). Germline assignment: CDR1 SGHTA and CDR2 FQGNSA. V lost 7 bases to trimming and J lost 5 bases, with 17 bases between them. This CDR3 comprises 14 residues. The CDR3: CASTGAGVGETQYF. As DNA, the CDR3 is TGTGCCAGCACGGGGGCGGGAGTGGGCGAGACCCAGTACTTC.

This clone showed up just once. The genes are TRBV10-3 and TRBJ1-1; 9 bases align to TRBD1. Trimming removed 0 bases from V and 13 bases from J; junction bases left unmatched: 3. From germline, CDR1 is ENHRY and CDR2 SYGVKD. This CDR3 has 12 amino acids. CDR3: CAISESGQGNFF. CDR3 nucleotides: TGTGCCATCAGTGAGTCTGGACAGGGGAATTTCTTT.

This chain's CDR3 is CASSSPVAGLTDTQYF. In DNA form, the CDR3 reads TGTGCCAGTAGTAGCCCCGTAGCGGGCCTCACAGATACGCAGTATTTT. V usage is TRBV19 and J usage is TRBJ2-3, with 7 nucleotides matching TRBD2. This CDR3 region has 16 residues. J was trimmed by 2 bases and V by 4 bases; bases with no gene match: 9. Germline V CDR1 and CDR2: LNHDA, SQIVND (reference sequence).

The chain combines TRBV28 with TRBJ1-1, with D unresolved. V was shortened by 5 bases and J by 5 bases, with 15 bases between the two germline ends. This CDR3 has 14 amino acids. The germline V gene has CDR1 MDHEN and CDR2 SYDVKM. The DNA for the CDR3 is TGTGCCAGCAGTCGGGGAGGAGGGCGGACTGAAGCTTTCTTT. This encodes CASSRGGGRTEAFF.

This chain connects TRBV10-2 to TRBJ2-3, with 11 positions matching TRBD2. CDR3 size: 14 residues. The germline V gene has CDR1 WSHSY and CDR2 SAAADI. With 2 bases clipped from V and 5 bases from J, the junction kept 0 bases outside the gene matches. In nucleotides, the CDR3 is TGCGCCAGCAGTGAGGGACTAGCGGGAGATACGCAGTATTTT. It specifies CASSEGLAGDTQYF.

The chain links TRBV6-5 to TRBJ2-7, with 8 nucleotides matching TRBD1. V shed 6 bases and J 4 bases; nucleotides not matched to a gene: 11. Germline values: CDR1 MNHEY, CDR2 SVGAGI. CDR3 length equals 15 residues. The CDR3 DNA follows: TGTGCCAGCAGGACGCCGGACAGGGTACCGTACGAGCAGTACTTC. This translates into CASRTPDRVPYEQYF.

The CDR3 DNA reads TGTGCCAGCAGTTTATGGGGACAGGGGAGGAGGAGCACTGAAGCTTTCTTT. It encodes CASSLWGQGRRSTEAFF. This rearrangement joins TRBV28 to TRBJ1-1; 10 bases are a match to TRBD1. CDR3 length equals 17 residues. The germline V gene encodes CDR1 MDHEN and CDR2 SYDVKM. J was trimmed by 4 bases and V by 0 bases; bases with no gene match: 8.

This clone was picked up one time. CDR3 DNA sequence: TGTGCCAGCAGTTTCAGGGGGCGGGCCGGGGAGCTGTTTTTT. Residues: CASSFRGRAGELFF. The J gene is TRBJ2-2, the V gene TRBV6-6; TRBD1 aligns across 8 bases. CDR3 length equals 14 residues. Germline trimming cut 4 bases from V and 6 bases from J; bases unmatched to any gene: 4. Germline V CDR1 and CDR2: MNHNY, SVGAGI (reference sequence).

The V gene is TRBV9, the J gene TRBJ2-5, with TRBD1 identical over 7 bases. The CDR3 spans 15 residues. CDR1 and CDR2 from the germline V gene are SGDLS and YYNGEE. Trimming cost V 1 base and J 2 bases; bases outside gene matches: 5. In DNA, the CDR3 is TGTGCCAGCAGCGTACGAGGACAGGAACAAGAGACCCAGTACTTC. Its translation: CASSVRGQEQETQYF. The variable domain in full, with the rest retrieved from reference TRBV9 and TRBJ2-5, is DSGVTQTPKHLITATGQRVTLRCSPRSGDLSVYWYQQSLDQGLQFLIQYYNGEERAKGNILERFSAQQFPDLHSELNLSSLELGDSALYFCASSVRGQEQETQYFGPGTRLLVL.

This chain uses TRBV12-3 or TRBV12-4 with TRBJ2-1; no clear D gene. The CDR3 extends over 12 amino acids. The V gene lost 3 bases and the J gene lost 10 bases, with 10 bases spanning the gap. Here the CDR3 DNA reads TGTGCCAGCAGTTTCGGGTCCGGGGAGCAGTTCTTC. It codes for CASSFGSGEQFF.

The V and J genes are TRBV5-1 and TRBJ1-4; TRBD1 matches at 9 bases. Looked up from germline, CDR1 is SGHRS and CDR2 is YFSETQ. V lost 0 bases and J lost 5; bases outside the gene matches: 5. The CDR3 is made up of 16 amino acids. The CDR3 DNA reads TGCGCCAGCAGCTTGGGGACAGGGGCGGGAAATGAAAAACTGTTTTTT. It codes for CASSLGTGAGNEKLFF.

The chain combines TRBV7-3 with TRBJ2-1; 9 bases are a match to TRBD2. After removal of 4 bases from V and 4 bases from J, the junction contained 8 bases not matched to a gene. The CDR3 totals 16 residues. Germline assignment: CDR1 SGHTA and CDR2 FQGTGA. The CDR3: CASSSQGSGRYNEQFF. The CDR3 nucleotides read TGTGCCAGCAGCTCCCAGGGTAGCGGGAGATACAATGAGCAGTTCTTC.

The rearrangement links TRBV5-5 to TRBJ2-7; perhaps TRBD1 as D (5 bases). This CDR3 has 14 residues. V lost 1 base and J 3 bases, leaving 11 bases between the germline ends. Germline CDR1 and CDR2: SGHKS and YYEKEE (reference sequence). The DNA for the CDR3 is TGTGCCAGCAGCTTGTTTGACAGAAACTACGAGCAGTACGTC. It translates to CASSLFDRNYEQYV.

This rearrangement joins TRBV7-9 to TRBJ1-2; D is unresolved. The CDR3 extends over 14 amino acids. V shed 1 base and J shed 2 bases, with 8 bases lying between them. Germline CDR1 SEHNR, CDR2 FQNEAQ (reference sequence). The CDR3 DNA sequence: TGTGCCAGCAGCTTAGTGGGAGAAAACTATGGCTACACCTTC. Amino acid sequence: CASSLVGENYGYTF. The full variable domain, in which reference TRBV7-9 and TRBJ1-2 provide the parts outside the CDR3, is DTGVSQNPRHKITKRGQNVTFRCDPISEHNRLYWYRQTLGQGPEFLTYFQNEAQLEKSRLLSDRFSAERPKGSFSTLEIQRTEQGDSAMYLCASSLVGENYGYTFGSGTRLTVV.

This chain uses TRBV7-9 with TRBJ1-4; no reliable D call. With 3 bases removed from V and 3 bases from J, the gap between germline ends came to 8 bases. Germline V gives CDR1 SEHNR, CDR2 FQNEAQ (reference sequence). The CDR3 totals 14 residues. CDR3 in amino acids: CASSLRASNEKLFF. The CDR3 DNA follows: TGTGCCAGCAGCTTGCGGGCGTCTAATGAAAAACTGTTTTTT.

The chain combines TRBV7-2 with TRBJ1-5; D gene ambiguous. This CDR3 comprises 15 residues. The germline gives CDR1 SGHTA, CDR2 FQGNSA. Trimming pared 1 base from V and 1 base from J, leaving 8 bases between. The CDR3 reads CASSLERGSNQPQHF. The CDR3 nucleotides read TGTGCCAGCAGCTTAGAGCGGGGAAGCAATCAGCCCCAGCATTTT. Using reference TRBV7-2 and TRBJ1-5 for the parts outside the CDR3, the full variable domain is GAGVSQSPSNKVTEKGKDVELRCDPISGHTALYWYRQSLGQGLEFLIYFQGNSAPDKSGLPSDRFSAERTGGSVSTLTIQRTQQEDSAVYLCASSLERGSNQPQHFGDGTRLSIL.

The gene calls are TRBV27 and TRBJ1-2; TRBD1 agrees at 10 bases. The ends lost 3 bases at V and 10 bases at J; junction bases unmatched: 14. The germline CDR1 and CDR2 sequences are MNHEY and SMNVEV (reference sequence). The CDR3 totals 16 residues. CDR3 amino acids: CASSFRTGGRLEVYTF. The CDR3 DNA is TGTGCCAGCAGTTTTCGGACAGGGGGAAGGCTAGAGGTCTACACCTTC.

The chain uses TRBV14 and TRBJ1-2; D unresolved. The V end was cut by 1 base, the J end by 5 bases, with 8 bases between. Germline V gene sequence: CDR1 SGHDN, CDR2 FVKESK. The CDR3 contains 13 residues. The CDR3 DNA follows: TGTGCCAGCAGCCAAGGAATTCAGTATGGCTACACCTTC. It yields the protein CASSQGIQYGYTF. Full variable domain (rest looked up from reference TRBV14 and TRBJ1-2): EAGVTQFPSHSVIEKGQTVTLRCDPISGHDNLYWYRRVMGKEIKFLLHFVKESKQDESGMPNNRFLAERTGGTYSTLKVQPAELEDSGVYFCASSQGIQYGYTFGSGTRLTVV.

The rearrangement joins TRBV7-3 to TRBJ2-2; 7 nucleotides agree with TRBD1. The trim removed 4 bases at V and 0 bases at J, leaving 11 bases unmatched. CDR3 length: 18 amino acids. Per germline, CDR1 SGHTA and CDR2 FQGTGA. CDR3 amino acids: CASSSPWGRGSNTGELFF. CDR3 nucleotides: TGTGCCAGCAGCTCCCCTTGGGGCAGGGGGTCGAACACCGGGGAGCTGTTTTTT.

This clone was counted only a few times. This chain uses TRBV28 with TRBJ1-5; no reliable D call. Looked up from germline, CDR1 is MDHEN and CDR2 is SYDVKM. The CDR3 covers 12 residues. The V end was cut by 4 bases, the J end by 4 bases, with 5 bases between. The CDR3 region has the DNA TGTGCCAGCAGTTCCCTAAATCAGCCCCAGCATTTT. Residues: CASSSLNQPQHF.

This chain uses TRBV5-1 with TRBJ2-7; maybe TRBD2 (7 bases). Germline V lookup: CDR1 SGHRS, CDR2 YFSETQ. The CDR3 runs 15 residues. V was shortened by 4 bases and J by 2 bases, with 16 bases between the two germline ends. DNA for the CDR3: TGCGCCAGCAGCCCGGGGGGCGGTGGGGCCTACGAGCAGTACTTC. It yields the protein CASSPGGGGAYEQYF.